This entry features one T cell receptor beta chain sequence. Antigen: not known. The second PCR ran roughly 6 to 12 cycles with a sample-barcoded 5' primer and J-beta primers. Researchers report that a template-switch adaptor with 12 random nucleotides tagged each cDNA molecule. In TCRdb, the 5' RACE reads were re-called with MiXCR into one record per CDR3 protein. The repertoire has some 920,000 distinct CDR3 sequences, just over 50% of them found once; the top ten carry about a fifth. Extractions gave at least 5 micrograms of total RNA per sample. The entry originates in a study of blood T cells in healthy people across ages. The study, taken as a whole, reports: For the donors, CMV status was unknown and possibly confounded expanded clonotype changes.

The germline V gene encodes CDR1 SQVTM and CDR2 ANQGSEA. The CDR3 spans 14 residues. J gave up 2 bases and V 6 bases, and 7 bases lay outside the gene matches. The sample taken for sequencing was blood. The chain carries TRBV29-1 and TRBJ2-3; 8 positions agree with TRBD2. The clonotype was recovered from a woman aged 55-70 years in good health. The CDR3 DNA follows: TGCAGCGTCTGGGGCGGGAGGCACACAGATACGCAGTATTTT. Encoded protein: CSVWGGRHTDTQYF.